These 9 T cell receptor beta chains came from one sample sequenced in a study of blood T cell repertoires in COVID-19. Only in-frame clones appear in the TCRdb table, and some are missing; sequencing was by immunoSEQ multiplex PCR. The sample lists hundreds of thousands of clones, about 70% occurring once. Material: peripheral blood. These receptors all stem from a woman of 80 years or more with acute or convalescent COVID-19.

V and J are TRBV2 and TRBJ1-5; 8 bases match TRBD1. V lost 7 bases to trimming and J lost 7 bases; unmatched junction nucleotides: 6. The CDR3 sequence is 13 residues long. Germline-derived CDR1 and CDR2 are SNHLY and FYNNEI. CDR3 sequence: CASTGQGGQPQHF. In DNA form, the CDR3 reads TGTGCCAGCACAGGACAGGGAGGGCAGCCCCAGCATTTT.

The J gene is TRBJ1-4, the V gene TRBV4-1, with D tentatively TRBD1 (5 bases). Germline V gives CDR1 MGHRA, CDR2 YSYEKL. The CDR3 covers 17 residues. V lost 1 base, J lost 3 bases, and 15 bases lay in between. The CDR3 DNA reads as TGCGCCAGCAGCCAAGGAATTTCGGGGGTCGCTAATGAAAAACTGTTTTTT. Protein product: CASSQGISGVANEKLFF.

This chain links TRBV5-1 with TRBJ2-2; 9 nucleotides line up with TRBD1. V lost 4 bases, J lost 1 base, and 2 bases stayed unmatched. CDR1 and CDR2 (germline): SGHRS, YFSETQ. The CDR3 length is 15 residues. The DNA of the CDR3 is TGCGCCAGCAGCCGGACAGGGGTGAACACCGGGGAGCTGTTTTTT. This encodes CASSRTGVNTGELFF.

This clone was detected only once. The genes are TRBV20-1 and TRBJ2-7; D perhaps matches TRBD1 (5 bases). The germline gives CDR1 DFQATT, CDR2 SNEGSKA (reference sequence). The V gene lost 3 bases and the J gene lost 1 base, with 10 bases spanning the gap. The CDR3 extends over 13 amino acids. The CDR3 loop reads CSASRGYSYEQYF. CDR3 DNA: TGCAGTGCTAGTAGGGGATATTCCTACGAGCAGTACTTC.

The rearrangement links TRBV5-1 to TRBJ1-4; the match to TRBD1 covers 8 bases. This CDR3 is built from 15 residues. CDR1 is SGHRS and CDR2 is YFSETQ in the germline V gene. V dropped 2 bases and J dropped 7; count of bases not matched to a gene: 7. The CDR3 region is CASSLTNRGVEKLFF. Here the CDR3 DNA reads TGCGCCAGCAGCTTAACGAACAGGGGGGTTGAAAAACTGTTTTTT.

The J gene is TRBJ2-3, the V gene TRBV18; 14 bases are shared with TRBD2. After removal of 3 bases from V and 2 bases from J, the junction contained 16 bases not matched to a gene. Germline V gene data show CDR1 as KGHSH and CDR2 as LQKENI. The CDR3 has 21 residues. The CDR3 loop is CASSPLPGTSGGRGNTDTQYF. DNA of the CDR3: TGTGCCAGCTCACCGCTACCCGGGACTAGCGGGGGCCGAGGAAACACAGATACGCAGTATTTT.

V and J are TRBV7-6 and TRBJ2-7; the D is unclear. V was pared by 5 bases and J by 1 base, with 15 bases between. CDR1 SGHVS and CDR2 FNYEAQ come from the germline V gene. The CDR3 is 15 residues long. The CDR3 DNA follows: TGTGCCAGCAGCGCCGCTGCCGGGTATTCCTACGAGCAGTACTTC. Amino acids: CASSAAAGYSYEQYF.

The chain employs TRBV18 and TRBJ2-1; 8 nucleotides match TRBD2. The CDR3 extends over 13 amino acids. From germline, CDR1 is KGHSH and CDR2 LQKENI. J was trimmed by 9 bases and V by 2 bases; bases with no gene match: 3. In DNA form, the CDR3 reads TGTGCCAGCTCACCAACCGGGACTAGTGAGCAGTTCTTC. This sequence encodes CASSPTGTSEQFF.

This sequence joins TRBV4-1 and TRBJ2-1, with a tentative D call TRBD2 (6 bases). Germline V gene data show CDR1 as MGHRA and CDR2 as YSYEKL. The CDR3 sequence is 13 residues long. Trimming removed 3 bases at V and 5 bases at J, with 8 bases between. CDR3 residues: CASSQDYHNEQFF. The CDR3, as DNA: TGCGCCAGCAGCCAGGACTACCACAATGAGCAGTTCTTC.